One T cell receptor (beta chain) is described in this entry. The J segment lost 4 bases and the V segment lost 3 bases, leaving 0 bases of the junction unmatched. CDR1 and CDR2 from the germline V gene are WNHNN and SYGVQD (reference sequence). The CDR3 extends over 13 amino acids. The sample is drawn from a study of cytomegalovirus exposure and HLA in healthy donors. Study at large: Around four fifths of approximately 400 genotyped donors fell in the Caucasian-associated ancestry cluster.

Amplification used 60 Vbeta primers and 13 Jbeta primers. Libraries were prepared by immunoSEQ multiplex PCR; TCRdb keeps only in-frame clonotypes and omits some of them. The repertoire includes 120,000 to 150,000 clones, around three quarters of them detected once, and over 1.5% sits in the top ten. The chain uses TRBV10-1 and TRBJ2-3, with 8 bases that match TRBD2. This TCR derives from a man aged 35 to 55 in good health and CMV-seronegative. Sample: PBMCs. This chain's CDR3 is CASSELAADTQYF. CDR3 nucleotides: TGCGCCAGCAGTGAACTAGCGGCAGATACGCAGTATTTT.